This TCR beta chain came from a study of cytomegalovirus exposure and HLA in healthy donors. Whole-study findings and limits: Some TCR beta chains (164 of them) were listed as cytomegalovirus-associated. There were some public TCRs occurring in many donors, but most TCR sequences were rare.

This table comes from immunoSEQ multiplex PCR, and its TCRdb copy is limited to in-frame clones, with some not included. The sample gives 150,000 to 200,000 clones, about 86% of which show up once; roughly 5.8% is in the top ten. As for this clone: Antigen specificity is unknown.

CDR1 and CDR2 from the germline V gene are LGHNA and YSLEER. The CDR3 is 20 residues long. V lost 1 base and J lost 1, with 25 bases in between. V usage is TRBV4-3 and J usage is TRBJ1-2; the D is unclear. The TCR comes from a woman in her thirties in good health and CMV-seronegative. Source material: PBMCs. The CDR3 is CASSQVWSDGNRGLNYGYTF. CDR3 DNA sequence: TGCGCCAGCAGCCAAGTTTGGTCGGACGGAAACAGAGGACTTAACTATGGCTACACCTTC.